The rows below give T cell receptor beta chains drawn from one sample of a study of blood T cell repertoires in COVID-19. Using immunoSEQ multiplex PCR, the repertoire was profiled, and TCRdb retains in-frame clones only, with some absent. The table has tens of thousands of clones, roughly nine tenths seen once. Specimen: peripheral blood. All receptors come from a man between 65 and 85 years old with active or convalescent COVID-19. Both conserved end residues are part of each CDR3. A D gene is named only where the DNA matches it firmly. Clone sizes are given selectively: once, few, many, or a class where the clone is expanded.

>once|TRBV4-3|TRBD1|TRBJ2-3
CASSSGTGGPDTQYF
TGCGCCAGCAGCTCCGGGACAGGGGGACCGGATACGCAGTATTTT
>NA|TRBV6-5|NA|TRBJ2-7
CASSFGQKTEQYF
TGTGCCAGCAGTTTCGGACAGAAGACCGAGCAGTACTTC
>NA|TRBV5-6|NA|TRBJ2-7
CASSSAYEQYF
TGTGCCAGCAGCTCCGCCTACGAGCAGTACTTC
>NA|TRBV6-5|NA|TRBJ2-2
CASTGTRGTGELFF
TGTGCCAGCACCGGGACCAGGGGCACCGGGGAGCTGTTTTTT
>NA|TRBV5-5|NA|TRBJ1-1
CASSFRIGSTEAFF
TGTGCCAGCAGCTTCCGGATAGGGAGCACTGAAGCTTTCTTT
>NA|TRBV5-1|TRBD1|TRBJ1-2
CASSLGGQNNYGYTF
TGCGCCAGCAGCTTGGGGGGACAGAATAACTATGGCTACACCTTC
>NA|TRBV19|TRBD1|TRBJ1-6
CASSQPPGQGFYGENSPLHF
TGTGCCAGTAGTCAACCACCGGGACAGGGGTTTTATGGGGAAAATTCACCCCTCCACTTT
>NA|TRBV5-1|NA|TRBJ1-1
CASSETENTEAFF
TGCGCCAGCAGCGAGACAGAGAACACTGAAGCTTTCTTT
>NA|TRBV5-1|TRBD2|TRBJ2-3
CASSFPPSGGAADTQYF
TGCGCCAGCAGCTTTCCACCTAGCGGGGGGGCCGCAGATACGCAGTATTTT
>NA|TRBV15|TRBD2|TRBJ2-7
CATSRGGTSYEQYF
TGTGCCACCAGCAGGGGAGGGACGTCCTACGAGCAGTACTTC
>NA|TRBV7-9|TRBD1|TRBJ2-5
CASTWGQQETQYF
TGTGCCAGCACGTGGGGACAGCAAGAGACCCAGTACTTC